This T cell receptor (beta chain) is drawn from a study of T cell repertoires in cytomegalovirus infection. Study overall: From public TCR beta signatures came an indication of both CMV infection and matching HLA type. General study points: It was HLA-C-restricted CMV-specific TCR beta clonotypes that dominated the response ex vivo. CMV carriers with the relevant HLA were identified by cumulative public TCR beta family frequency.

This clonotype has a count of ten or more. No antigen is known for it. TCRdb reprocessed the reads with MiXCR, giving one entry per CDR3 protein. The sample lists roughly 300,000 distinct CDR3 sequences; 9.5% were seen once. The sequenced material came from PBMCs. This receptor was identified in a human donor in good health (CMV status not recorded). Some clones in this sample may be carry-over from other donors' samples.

The CDR3 sequence: CASKPETLRQPQHF. The CDR3 region has the DNA TGTGCCAGTAAACCTGAGACCTTACGGCAGCCCCAGCATTTT. The chain joins TRBV6-1 to TRBJ1-5; D uncertain. Trimming stripped 9 bases from V and 7 bases from J, with 19 bases between. CDR1 is MNHNS, CDR2 SASEGT, per germline. This CDR3 comprises 14 residues.